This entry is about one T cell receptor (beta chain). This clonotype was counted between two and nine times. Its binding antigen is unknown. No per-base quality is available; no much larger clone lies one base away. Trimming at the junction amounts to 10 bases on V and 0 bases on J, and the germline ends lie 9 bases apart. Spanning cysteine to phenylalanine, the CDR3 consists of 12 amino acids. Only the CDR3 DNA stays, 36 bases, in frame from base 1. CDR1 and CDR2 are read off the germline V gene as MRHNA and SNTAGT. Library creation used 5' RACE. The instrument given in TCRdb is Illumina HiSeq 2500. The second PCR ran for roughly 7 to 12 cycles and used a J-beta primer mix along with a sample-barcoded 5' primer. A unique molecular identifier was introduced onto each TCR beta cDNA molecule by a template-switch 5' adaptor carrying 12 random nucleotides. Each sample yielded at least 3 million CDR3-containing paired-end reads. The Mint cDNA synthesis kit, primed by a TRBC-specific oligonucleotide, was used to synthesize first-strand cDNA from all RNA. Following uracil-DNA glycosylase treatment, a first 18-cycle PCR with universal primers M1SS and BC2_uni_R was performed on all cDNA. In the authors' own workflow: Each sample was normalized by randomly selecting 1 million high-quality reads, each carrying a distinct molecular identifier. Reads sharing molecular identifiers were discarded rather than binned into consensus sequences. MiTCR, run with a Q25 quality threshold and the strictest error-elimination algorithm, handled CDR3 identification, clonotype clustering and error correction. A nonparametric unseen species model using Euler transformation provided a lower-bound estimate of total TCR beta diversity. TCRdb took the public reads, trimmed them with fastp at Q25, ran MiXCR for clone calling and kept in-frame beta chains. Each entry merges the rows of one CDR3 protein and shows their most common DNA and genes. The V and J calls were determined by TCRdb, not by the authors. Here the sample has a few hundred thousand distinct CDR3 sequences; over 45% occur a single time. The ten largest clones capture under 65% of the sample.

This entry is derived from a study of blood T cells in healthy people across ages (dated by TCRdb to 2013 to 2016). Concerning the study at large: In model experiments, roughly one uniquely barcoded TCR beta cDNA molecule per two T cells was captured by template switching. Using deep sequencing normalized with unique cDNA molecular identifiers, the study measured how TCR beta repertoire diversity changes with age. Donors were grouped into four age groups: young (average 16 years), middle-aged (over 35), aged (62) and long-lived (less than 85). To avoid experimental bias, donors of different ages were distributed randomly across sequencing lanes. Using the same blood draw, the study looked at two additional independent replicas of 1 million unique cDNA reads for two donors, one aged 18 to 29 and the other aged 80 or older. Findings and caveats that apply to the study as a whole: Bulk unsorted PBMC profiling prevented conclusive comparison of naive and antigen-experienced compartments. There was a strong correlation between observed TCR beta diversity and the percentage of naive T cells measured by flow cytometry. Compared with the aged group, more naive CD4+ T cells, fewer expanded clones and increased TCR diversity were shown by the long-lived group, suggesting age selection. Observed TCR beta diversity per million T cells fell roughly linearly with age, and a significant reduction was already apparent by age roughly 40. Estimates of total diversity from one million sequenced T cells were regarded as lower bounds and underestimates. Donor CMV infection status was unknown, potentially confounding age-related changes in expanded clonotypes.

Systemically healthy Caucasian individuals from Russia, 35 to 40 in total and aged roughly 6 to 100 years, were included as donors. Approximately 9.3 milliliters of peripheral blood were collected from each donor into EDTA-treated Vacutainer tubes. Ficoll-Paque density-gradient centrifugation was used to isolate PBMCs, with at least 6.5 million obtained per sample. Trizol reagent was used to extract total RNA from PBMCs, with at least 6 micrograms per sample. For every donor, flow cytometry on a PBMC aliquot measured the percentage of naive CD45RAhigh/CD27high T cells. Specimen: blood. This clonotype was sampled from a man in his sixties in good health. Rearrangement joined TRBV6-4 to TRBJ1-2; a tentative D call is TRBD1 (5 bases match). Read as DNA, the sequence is TGTGCCACCAAGACAGCTAACTATGGCTACACCTTC. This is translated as CATKTANYGYTF.